What follows are 30 T cell receptor beta chains derived from one specimen sequenced in a study of T cells in Graves' hyperthyroidism and ophthalmopathy. There were TCR beta CDR3 regions amplified from RNA transcripts. The HTBI primer set drove a first-round RT-PCR of the TCR CDR3. In TCRdb, the multiplex PCR reads were re-called with MiXCR into one record per CDR3 protein. The sample shows about 500,000 distinct CDR3 sequences, 15% to 20% of them seen only once. Sequencing was performed on blood. The origin of the receptors is a woman in her late teens or twenties with Graves' ophthalmopathy.

Note on this clonotype: The junction does not match germline at one end; this may be a read error. The V call is TRBV6-1, the J call TRBJ1-6; D may be TRBD1 (5 bases). CDR3 length: 17 amino acids. Germline CDR1 is MNHNS and CDR2 is SASEGT. This CDR3 is CAGSEAGRGSYNSPLHF. The DNA for the CDR3 is TGTGCCGGCAGTGAAGCTGGAAGGGGCTCCTATAATTCACCCCTCCACTTT.

This clonotype was seen many times. V is TRBV6-2 or TRBV6-3 and J is TRBJ1-2, with TRBD1 matching 10 bases. The V segment lost 9 bases and the J segment 6 bases; nucleotides outside the gene matches: 10. The germline V gene encodes CDR1 MNHEY and CDR2 SVGEGT. This CDR3 has 14 residues. Here the CDR3 DNA reads TGTGCCAGTGACCTGACAGGGGGCAAGGATGGCTACACCTTC. Translating it yields CASDLTGGKDGYTF.

The chain combines TRBV20-1 with TRBJ2-1; TRBD2 matches at 9 bases. Trimming took 6 bases from V and 9 from J; bases not matched to a gene: 9. The CDR3 length is 13 residues. Germline CDR1 DFQATT, CDR2 SNEGSKA (reference sequence). CDR3 amino acids: CSASGTSLPEQFF. The CDR3 region has the DNA TGCAGTGCCTCCGGGACTAGCCTTCCTGAGCAGTTCTTC.

In this sample, this clonotype turned up many times. J is TRBJ2-3 and V is TRBV12-3 or TRBV12-4; TRBD2 matches at 7 bases. V shed 10 bases and J 5 bases; nucleotides not matched to a gene: 12. This CDR3 comprises 14 residues. CDR3 DNA: TGTGCCACCGTCCTCCAGCGGGGCCAAGATACGCAGTATTTT. Its protein is CATVLQRGQDTQYF.

The genes are TRBV28 and TRBJ2-3, with D tentatively TRBD2 (6 bases). The CDR3 consists of 15 residues. Per germline, CDR1 MDHEN and CDR2 SYDVKM. V was pared by 7 bases and J by 2 bases, with 16 bases between. The CDR3 loop reads CASNPSGRNTDTQYF. DNA of the CDR3: TGTGCCAGCAACCCGAGCGGGCGTAACACAGATACGCAGTATTTT.

With respect to this clonotype: The junction departs from germline at one end; a sequencing error may be responsible. CDR3 sequence (DNA): TGTGTCAGTACCTTCCGGACAGGTGGCACTGAAGCTTTCTTT. Translating gives CVSTFRTGGTEAFF. The rearrangement uses TRBV19 and TRBJ1-1; 7 bases agree with TRBD1. The CDR3 runs 14 residues. The V gene's germline CDR1 is LNHDA and CDR2 SQIVND (reference sequence).

The chain is built from TRBV12-3 or TRBV12-4 and TRBJ2-7; the D gene is possibly TRBD2 (5 bases). The CDR3 loop spans 12 amino acids. Trimming took off 3 bases at V and 5 bases at J, with 8 bases between the two ends. The CDR3 region has the DNA TGTGCCAGCAGTTTCCCCGGGAACGAGCAGTACTTC. This sequence encodes CASSFPGNEQYF.

V is TRBV6-5 and J is TRBJ1-2; 7 nucleotides agree with TRBD1. The V gene's germline CDR1 is MNHEY and CDR2 SVGAGI. The CDR3 runs to 13 residues. V trimming: 1 base; J trimming: 6 bases; junction bases outside the gene matches: 2. DNA for the CDR3: TGTGCCAGCAGTTACTTGACAGGGCATGGCTACACCTTC. Its translation: CASSYLTGHGYTF.

This clonotype was counted many times. The chain combines TRBV24-1 with TRBJ2-1; 9 positions match TRBD2. The J segment lost 4 bases and the V segment lost 4 bases, leaving 10 bases of the junction unmatched. The CDR3 is 17 residues long. CDR1 and CDR2 from the germline V gene are KGHDR and SFDVKD. CDR3 in DNA: TGTGCCACCAGTGACTCTCCCGGGACTAGCATTTACAATGAGCAGTTCTTC. Amino acids: CATSDSPGTSIYNEQFF.

This clonotype turned up a few times. The V and J genes are TRBV28 and TRBJ2-1; D may be TRBD1 or TRBD2 (5 bases each). Trimming shortened V by 2 bases and J by 15 bases, and 17 bases separated the two germline ends. CDR3 length: 13 residues. In germline, CDR1 is MDHEN, CDR2 SYDVKM. DNA for the CDR3: TGTGCCAGCAGTTTAGATACCCTCGGGGCTTCGTTCTTC. Its translation: CASSLDTLGASFF.

V usage is TRBV11-2 and J usage is TRBJ1-1; D unresolved. The ends were cut back, 5 bases at V and 5 bases at J, with 12 bases in the middle. Germline V gene lookup returns CDR1 SGHAT and CDR2 FQNNGV. The CDR3 covers 13 residues. The CDR3 coding sequence is TGTGCCAGCAGCCGGAGGGCTGGAACTGAAGCTTTCTTT. Amino acid sequence: CASSRRAGTEAFF.

There are many counts of this clonotype. This chain uses TRBV7-2 with TRBJ2-3; D assignment may be TRBD1 or TRBD2 (5 bases each). This CDR3 comprises 16 residues. V lost 2 bases and J 1 base, leaving 13 bases between the germline ends. Germline CDR1 reads SGHTA; CDR2 reads FQGNSA. The CDR3 region is CASSLLQVGGTDTQYF. The CDR3 DNA is TGTGCCAGCAGCTTATTACAGGTCGGGGGCACAGATACGCAGTATTTT.

Note on this clonotype: A much larger clonotype is one base distant, so this may be a read error. Without the conserved terminal phenylalanine or tryptophan, this CDR3 likely stems from a read error. In nucleotides, the CDR3 is TGCAGTGCTACTCACTATGACAGGAACAATGAGCAGTTCTCC. Protein product: CSATHYDRNNEQFS. This chain uses TRBV20-1 with TRBJ2-1; tentative D call: TRBD1 (6 bases). Trimming removed 4 bases at V and 5 bases at J, with 15 bases between. Germline CDR1 and CDR2: DFQATT and SNEGSKA (reference sequence). CDR3 size: 14 residues.

This CDR3 reads CAWSGRTNSQETQYF. The CDR3 coding sequence is TGTGCCTGGTCCGGGCGCACCAATTCACAAGAGACCCAGTACTTC. The chain links TRBV30 to TRBJ2-5; D gene ambiguous. This CDR3 has 15 amino acids. V gave up 5 bases and J gave up 2 bases, with 18 bases separating them. Germline values: CDR1 GTSNPN, CDR2 SVGIG (reference sequence).

Only a few counts were recorded for this clonotype. The gene calls are TRBV18 and TRBJ1-2; D is uncertain. Germline CDR1 reads KGHSH; CDR2 reads LQKENI. This CDR3 has 15 residues. Trimming took 0 bases from V and 7 from J, leaving 15 bases between them. The CDR3 sequence is CASSPPGSGGGGYTF. CDR3 nucleotide sequence: TGTGCCAGCTCACCACCCGGGTCCGGCGGCGGTGGCTACACCTTC.

This clonotype was seen at least ten times. The rearrangement links TRBV27 to TRBJ2-7; the match to TRBD1 covers 10 bases. The CDR3 extends over 14 amino acids. Trimming at V came to 5 bases and at J to 5 bases, leaving 6 bases not matched to a gene. Germline-derived CDR1 and CDR2 are MNHEY and SMNVEV (reference sequence). As DNA, the CDR3 is TGTGCCAGCAGTCCGATTGACAGGGGGCACGAGCAGTACTTC. This gives the protein CASSPIDRGHEQYF.

In its sample, this clonotype was seen many times. The chain links TRBV30 to TRBJ1-5, with 7 bases fitting TRBD1. Germline V CDR1 and CDR2: GTSNPN, SVGIG (reference sequence). The J segment lost 7 bases and the V segment lost 3 bases, leaving 6 bases of the junction unmatched. The CDR3 covers 13 residues. CDR3 in amino acids: CAWSHRGDQPQHF. CDR3 nucleotides: TGTGCCTGGAGCCACAGGGGAGACCAGCCCCAGCATTTT.

This clonotype appeared a few times. The rearrangement links TRBV7-2 to TRBJ1-4; D possibly corresponds to TRBD1 (5 bases). V was trimmed by 2 bases and J by 3 bases, leaving 10 bases between them. The CDR3 loop spans 15 amino acids. CDR1 SGHTA and CDR2 FQGNSA come from the germline V gene. CDR3 sequence reads: CASSLQGRSNEKLFF. The CDR3 coding sequence is TGTGCCAGCAGCTTACAGGGAAGGTCTAATGAAAAACTGTTTTTT.

This clonotype was recorded many times. The rearrangement links TRBV6-1 to TRBJ1-2; D uncertain. The CDR3 consists of 14 residues. V lost 0 bases and J lost 3, with 8 bases in between. The germline V gene has CDR1 MNHNS and CDR2 SASEGT. The CDR3 nucleotides read TGTGCCAGCAGTGAAGCAGGGAATTACTATGGCTACACCTTC. Protein sequence: CASSEAGNYYGYTF.

This sequence joins TRBV9 and TRBJ1-1; D remains ambiguous. Germline V gives CDR1 SGDLS, CDR2 YYNGEE. V was shortened by 0 bases and J by 3 bases, with 9 bases between the two germline ends. The CDR3 has 14 amino acids. CDR3 protein: CASSVGKGYTEAFF. CDR3 bases: TGTGCCAGCAGCGTAGGGAAGGGTTACACTGAAGCTTTCTTT.

About this clonotype itself: A read error may explain this, as a much larger clone is one base away. The CDR3 spells CASSSPGTSWRGEQFF. CDR3 sequence (DNA): TGTGCCAGCAGTTCCCCAGGGACTAGCTGGAGGGGTGAGCAGTTCTTC. The chain combines TRBV28 with TRBJ2-1, with 9 bases identical to TRBD2. This CDR3 has 16 residues. The J segment lost 9 bases and the V segment lost 4 bases, leaving 13 bases of the junction unmatched. Germline V gene data show CDR1 as MDHEN and CDR2 as SYDVKM.

The V and J genes are TRBV5-1 and TRBJ1-4; a weak D match, TRBD1 (5 bases). Per germline, CDR1 SGHRS and CDR2 YFSETQ. V lost 0 bases, J lost 0 bases, and 9 bases lay in between. This CDR3 has 16 amino acids. The CDR3 loop is CASSLAGGATNEKLFF. The CDR3 DNA is TGCGCCAGCAGCTTGGCCGGGGGGGCAACTAATGAAAAACTGTTTTTT.

J is TRBJ2-7 and V is TRBV27; 7 bases align to TRBD1. Germline V CDR1 and CDR2: MNHEY, SMNVEV (reference sequence). This CDR3 is built from 15 residues. V was clipped by 2 bases and J by 0 bases; unmatched bases: 4. This chain's CDR3 is CASSLAGTDSYEQYF. In DNA form, the CDR3 reads TGTGCCAGCAGTTTAGCCGGGACAGACTCCTACGAGCAGTACTTC.

The chain carries TRBV5-1 and TRBJ2-3, with a tentative D call TRBD1 (5 bases). Germline V gene data show CDR1 as SGHRS and CDR2 as YFSETQ. This CDR3 has 15 residues. Trimming cost V 3 bases and J 2 bases, with 13 bases left between them. CDR3 loop: CASSSMLQDTDTQYF. As DNA, the CDR3 is TGCGCCAGCAGCTCGATGCTACAGGACACAGATACGCAGTATTTT.

This clonotype was observed many times. The chain joins TRBV6-2 or TRBV6-3 to TRBJ2-7, with D perhaps given as TRBD1 or TRBD2 (5 bases each). The germline V gene encodes CDR1 MNHEY and CDR2 SVGEGT. This CDR3 spans 13 amino acids. V was shortened by 4 bases and J by 7 bases, with 14 bases between the two germline ends. CDR3 nucleotide sequence: TGTGCCAGCAGTTTCCGGGACGTAATTGAGCAGTACTTC. Residues: CASSFRDVIEQYF.

The V and J genes are TRBV15 and TRBJ2-3; D uncertain. The CDR3 length is 15 residues. Germline loops: CDR1 LNHNV, CDR2 YYDKDF (reference sequence). V was shortened by 4 bases and J by 0 bases, with 11 bases between the two germline ends. The CDR3 reads CATSTGTLSTDTQYF. The DNA for the CDR3 is TGTGCCACCAGCACAGGCACTCTTAGCACAGATACGCAGTATTTT.

This clonotype turned up a few times. The chain is built from TRBV7-3 and TRBJ1-1; D is undetermined. CDR3 size: 16 residues. V was trimmed by 0 bases and J by 6 bases, leaving 17 bases between them. CDR1 is SGHTA, CDR2 FQGTGA, per germline. The CDR3 nucleotides are TGTGCCAGCAGCTTAACGGGTCAGTCCCCGGAGGCTGAAGCTTTCTTT. Its translation is CASSLTGQSPEAEAFF. The whole variable domain, filled in from reference TRBV7-3 and TRBJ1-1, reads GAGVSQTPSNKVTEKGKYVELRCDPISGHTALYWYRQSLGQGPEFLIYFQGTGAADDSGLPNDRFFAVRPEGSVSTLKIQRTERGDSAVYLCASSLTGQSPEAEAFFGQGTRLTVV.

The chain employs TRBV24-1 and TRBJ2-1; 15 bases map to TRBD2. The CDR3 runs 17 residues. V lost 3 bases to trimming and J lost 9 bases; unmatched junction nucleotides: 8. Germline V gene sequence: CDR1 KGHDR, CDR2 SFDVKD. The CDR3 region has the DNA TGTGCCACCAGTGATGCCGGACTAGCGGGAGGGAAAGGTGAGCAGTTCTTC. The encoded protein is CATSDAGLAGGKGEQFF.

Ten or more counts support this clonotype. V and J are TRBV20-1 and TRBJ2-1, with D possibly being TRBD1 or TRBD2 (5 bases each). Germline V lookup: CDR1 DFQATT, CDR2 SNEGSKA (reference sequence). The CDR3 consists of 15 residues. Between the trimmed V and J ends, which lost 3 bases and 5 bases, there was a span of 17 bases. CDR3 in DNA: TGCAGTGCTAGGTTGGGATCCGGGGCGGACAATGAGCAGTTCTTC. Amino acids: CSARLGSGADNEQFF.

In its sample, this clonotype was seen a few times. The V call is TRBV14, the J call TRBJ2-7; 8 nucleotides align to TRBD1. CDR3 size: 14 residues. Looked up from germline, CDR1 is SGHDN and CDR2 is FVKESK. With 3 bases clipped from V and 6 bases from J, the junction kept 7 bases outside the gene matches. In DNA form, the CDR3 reads TGTGCCAGCAGCCACGGACAGGGCTTTCTCGAGCAGTACTTC. It translates to CASSHGQGFLEQYF.